This T cell receptor beta chain was recorded in a study of shared clonotypes between healthy human individuals (dated by TCRdb to about 2020). Broadly, across the study: The cohort included three men and a couple of women between 18 and 49 years of age. Different laboratories and diverse techniques were used to prepare libraries and sequence TCR repertoires, to increase sequencing depth and limit assay-specific biases. The study deeply sequenced blood TCR repertoires of five healthy adults to estimate repertoire size and the extent of clonotype sharing between individuals. Per donor, three plates each were used for CD4 naive and CD4 memory, two for CD8 naive, and one for CD8 memory. Leukapheresis yielded between about 0.9 and 9 billion PBMCs per donor.

Using the deep immunoSEQ assay, TCR CDR3 regions were amplified from genomic DNA by multiplex PCR. Extracted genomic DNA from each cell subset was spread evenly across all wells of several immunoSEQ 96-well plates, with each plate serving as a replicate. Each replicate PCR for sorted subsets received 150 to 250 ng genomic DNA, equal to about 30,000 T cell genomes. Purified libraries were quantified with a Qubit 3.0 fluorometer, sized on a Bioanalyzer 2100, and re-quantified with the KAPA Library Quantification kit. Every immunoSEQ 96-well plate was sequenced on a separate single-read 150-cycle Illumina NextSeq 550 flow cell. Per the source publication's procedure: The immunoSEQ output contained only junctional sequences without quality scores, so filtering could not match that applied to full-length reads. Sequences were annotated with PyIR, a Python wrapper for IgBLAST v1.9, and V/J genes and CDR3 were assigned using IMGT germline references. Reads were removed for weak V/J assignments (E-value above 1e-6), missing CDR3, stop codons, out-of-frame junctions, or ambiguous translated residues. V3J clonotypes were defined as sequences sharing an identical inferred V gene, J gene, and CDR3 amino acid sequence. Percentage overlap between repertoires was calculated by dividing the number of shared unique clonotypes by the size of the smaller repertoire. RTK rarefaction, the Chao1 estimator, and Recon v2.1 estimates of unobserved clonotypes were used to assess repertoire richness. For all TCRbeta clonotypes obtained by the gDNA method from a few donors, generation probabilities were computed with OLGA. TCRdb's version of the immuneACCESS table is confined to in-frame rearrangements and falls short of the full clone set. An unresolved V gene accounts for under half of the shortfall where checked; the remainder is of unknown origin. V and J calls and clone size follow that table, whereas D and trimming were derived from the DNA. Across this sample there are around 640,000 clones, with around 96% seen only once. 0.11% of the sample goes to the ten largest clones.

The germline V gene supplies CDR1 LGHNA and CDR2 YNFKEQ. Inclusive of the bounding cysteine and phenylalanine, the CDR3 is 15 residues long. Left in the record is the CDR3 DNA by itself, 45 bases read in frame from the first base. V is cut by 4 bases and J by 0 bases, and the space between the germline ends is 10 bases. Concerning this clone itself: The antigen this receptor binds is unknown. Nothing much larger sits one base from this clone, and base qualities are not available.

General findings and caveats noted by the study authors: The genetic and exposure-history diversity represented was limited by the small number of donors. Larger estimated clonotype richness was generally found for naive subsets than for memory subsets. Clonotypes shared by all four sorted-subset donors showed higher generation probabilities than non-shared clonotypes. Sharing across several donors was observed for around 5% of naive CD4, less than 4% of naive CD8, 2% to 2.5% of memory CD4, and about 0.4% of memory CD8 clonotypes. Pairwise subsampling indicated that sequencing depth was expected to affect the degree of clonotype sharing among donors. Only blood was sampled, and tissue TCR repertoires likely differ from those in blood. Rarefaction of sorted-subset datasets indicated incomplete sequencing despite the large sequencing depth.

CD8 naive samples were obtained by positive selection for CCR7 among CD45RO-negative cells, yielding a CD45RA+CCR7+ population from which TemRA cells were excluded. Healthy HIV-negative adults with no recently reported acute infections or vaccinations were included as donors. Only Caucasian adults living in Nashville, Tennessee, USA were represented among the donors. After blood collection by leukapheresis, PBMCs were isolated using Ficoll-Histopaque density gradient centrifugation and then cryopreserved in the vapor phase of liquid nitrogen. Purity and quantity of every magnetically sorted T cell population were checked by analytical flow cytometry. Each sorted fraction had its genomic DNA isolated and then quantified by UV absorbance on a Nanodrop 2000c.

This TCR derives from a woman between 25 and 40 years old in good health. Sequencing was performed on naive CD8+ T cells sorted from blood. Explained via the paper, the cell subset or site label denotes: CD45RA+CCR7+. The rearranged segments are TRBV4-2 and TRBJ2-1; the D segment is perhaps TRBD1 or TRBD2, each sharing 5 matched bases. The DNA reads TGTGCCAGCAGCCGCCGGGACCTCTCCTACAATGAGCAGTTCTTC. This codes for CASSRRDLSYNEQFF.